This T cell receptor (beta chain) stems from a study of OX40 agonist ivuxolimab in advanced cancers. In terms of the full investigation: Ivuxolimab, which targeted the costimulatory receptor OX40 (CD134), was an agonistic, fully human IgG2 monoclonal antibody. Intravenous ivuxolimab was administered to patients every 2 weeks at six dose levels: 0.01, 0.1, 0.3, 1.5, 3 and 10 mg/kg. Of the 50 to 55 patients in dose escalation, about 20 had hepatocellular carcinoma, some 15 had melanoma, 9 had renal cell carcinoma and 9 had head and neck cancer. In the dose-escalation cohort, 70% to 90% of patients were male, and the mean age was roughly 60 years with a range of about 20 to 79. Prior anti-PD-1, anti-PD-L1 or anti-CTLA-4 therapy was permitted, and approximately 40% of dose-escalation patients had received checkpoint inhibitors. Partial responses were achieved by three dose-escalation patients, of whom one had hepatocellular carcinoma and two had cutaneous melanoma. The point of sequencing TCRbeta in the periphery was to test whether ivuxolimab changed TCR sequence diversity and drove clonal T-cell expansion. The paper reports the monotherapy dose-escalation portion (N of about 50 patients) of the phase I ivuxolimab trial. General study outcomes and caveats: After ivuxolimab, more expanded clones were found on average in CD8+ T cells than in CD4+ T cells. At doses of 0.1 to 3.0 mg/kg, clonal expansion of both CD4+ and CD8+ T cells in blood was seen between baseline and week 6. Antigen specificity was not determined for the clonally expanded peripheral T cells. In partial responders in the 0.1-3.0 mg/kg groups, normalized peripheral clonal expansion was found to be among the lowest, especially among CD8+ T cells. Low levels of normalized T-cell clonal expansion were also seen in some patients who did not respond.

Comment on this clone: Its antigen has not been determined. No much larger clonotype is one base removed from it; base qualities were not supplied.

The CDR3 goes from the cysteine to the phenylalanine over 14 residues. The read is trimmed to its CDR3 DNA, 42 bases read in frame from base 1. Reading the germline V gene gives CDR1 SGHDN and CDR2 FVKESK. V loses 4 bases, J loses 5 bases, and the germline ends lie 11 bases apart. Genomic DNA was isolated from the sorted cells so that the TCRbeta CDR3 region could be sequenced. The immunoSEQ Assay was used to sequence the TCRbeta CDR3 regions. TCRdb carries this immuneACCESS record with in-frame sequences only. Its versions omit some clonotypes, under half of them owing to an unresolved V gene in the studies checked, with the rest unexplained. The sample records 95,000 to 150,000 clones, 85% to 90% of which are singletons. The ten largest clones capture 0.55% of the sample. The trial excluded patients who had a history of autoimmune disease or who were on systemic immunosuppression. Peripheral blood for TCR sequencing was collected from all dose cohorts at baseline, on cycle 4 day 1, and on cycle 7 day 1. The samples were drawn from a first-in-human, open-label, multicenter phase I dose-escalation trial of ivuxolimab. Adults with locally advanced or metastatic head and neck squamous cell, hepatocellular, melanoma or renal cell carcinoma were enrolled in the trial. CD4+ and CD8+ T cells were sorted separately from peripheral blood before TCR sequencing.

This clonotype was obtained from an adult with an advanced solid tumor such as melanoma, head and neck, liver or kidney cancer. Sequencing used CD4+ or CD8+ T cells sorted from blood, obtained in a trial of the OX40 agonist ivuxolimab. This chain joins TRBV14 to TRBJ2-2; too little of a D gene remains to name it. CDR3 reads: CASSRNYQTGELFF. At the DNA level, the sequence is TGTGCCAGCAGCCGGAACTATCAAACCGGGGAGCTGTTTTTT.